This T cell receptor (beta chain) was sequenced during a study of OX40 agonist ivuxolimab in advanced cancers. Study-wide context: Averaging roughly 60 years in age, with a range of about 20 to 90, the cohort was 80% to 90% male.

Study-level points and caveats: Determination of antigen specificity was not performed for the expanded peripheral T cells.

The data were produced by immunoSEQ multiplex PCR, yet TCRdb's version contains in-frame clones alone and is incomplete. The data hold roughly 100,000 clones, with 90% observed a single time. The CDR3 covers 12 residues. V lost 3 bases to trimming and J lost 5 bases, with 7 bases between them. The germline V gene has CDR1 SGHVS and CDR2 FQNEAQ. As regards this clone: Its antigen is unknown.

The origin of this receptor is an adult with an advanced solid tumor such as melanoma, head and neck, liver or kidney cancer. This sample comprised CD4+ or CD8+ T cells sorted from blood, obtained in a trial of the OX40 agonist ivuxolimab. J is TRBJ2-5 and V is TRBV7-8; D possibly corresponds to TRBD2 (5 bases). The CDR3 loop is CASSFLAETQYF. CDR3 DNA: TGTGCCAGCAGCTTCTTAGCGGAGACCCAGTACTTC.